A selection of T cell receptor beta chains follows, all from one sample in a study of cytomegalovirus exposure and HLA in healthy donors. Assay: immunoSEQ multiplex PCR; the TCRdb copy retains only in-frame clones and omits some. The sample holds just over 60,000 clones, 70% to 90% seen once. The sample was PBMCs. These receptors came from a man aged 18 to 29 in good health and CMV-seronegative. The CDR3 runs from the conserved cysteine through the conserved F or W. Fields, in order: D gene, V gene, clone size, J gene, CDR3 protein, CDR3 DNA. A D gene is named only where the DNA matches it firmly. Size is stated for part of the rows, as once, few or many counts, or as a class when the clone is expanded.

d_gene: NA
v_gene: TRBV29-1
abundance: once
j_gene: TRBJ2-7
CDR3aa: CSVEGGNGGYF
CDR3nt: TGCAGCGTTGAAGGAGGAAACGGCGGGTACTTC

d_gene: TRBD1
v_gene: TRBV6-1
abundance: NA
j_gene: TRBJ1-1
CDR3aa: CASSERTGRDTEAFF
CDR3nt: TGTGCCAGCAGTGAACGGACAGGGAGGGACACTGAAGCTTTCTTT

d_gene: NA
v_gene: TRBV28
abundance: once
j_gene: TRBJ2-7
CDR3aa: CASGRRARSYEQYF
CDR3nt: TGTGCCAGCGGCAGGCGGGCCCGCTCCTACGAGCAGTACTTC

d_gene: TRBD1
v_gene: TRBV28
abundance: NA
j_gene: TRBJ1-1
CDR3aa: CASSSYTGQVEAFF
CDR3nt: TGTGCCAGCAGTTCCTACACCGGACAGGTTGAAGCTTTCTTT

d_gene: NA
v_gene: TRBV15
abundance: once
j_gene: TRBJ1-4
CDR3aa: CATRDRLTNEKLFF
CDR3nt: TGTGCCACCAGAGACAGGTTAACTAATGAAAAACTGTTTTTT

d_gene: NA
v_gene: TRBV19
abundance: once
j_gene: TRBJ2-1
CDR3aa: CASSTALEQFF
CDR3nt: TGTGCCAGTAGTACCGCGCTTGAGCAGTTCTTC

d_gene: TRBD1
v_gene: TRBV7-9
abundance: NA
j_gene: TRBJ1-1
CDR3aa: CASSTGGAEAFF
CDR3nt: TGTGCCAGCAGCACAGGGGGGGCTGAAGCTTTCTTT

d_gene: NA
v_gene: TRBV5-4
abundance: NA
j_gene: TRBJ2-5
CDR3aa: CASSLTGETQYF
CDR3nt: TGTGCCAGCAGCTTGACGGGGGAGACCCAGTACTTC

d_gene: NA
v_gene: TRBV30
abundance: once
j_gene: TRBJ2-5
CDR3aa: CAWSVESDRDQYF
CDR3nt: TGTGCCTGGAGTGTAGAATCTGATCGGGACCAGTACTTC

d_gene: NA
v_gene: TRBV6-6
abundance: NA
j_gene: TRBJ1-6
CDR3aa: CASSYSRGDSPLHF
CDR3nt: TGTGCCAGCAGTTACTCCAGGGGAGATTCACCCCTCCACTTT